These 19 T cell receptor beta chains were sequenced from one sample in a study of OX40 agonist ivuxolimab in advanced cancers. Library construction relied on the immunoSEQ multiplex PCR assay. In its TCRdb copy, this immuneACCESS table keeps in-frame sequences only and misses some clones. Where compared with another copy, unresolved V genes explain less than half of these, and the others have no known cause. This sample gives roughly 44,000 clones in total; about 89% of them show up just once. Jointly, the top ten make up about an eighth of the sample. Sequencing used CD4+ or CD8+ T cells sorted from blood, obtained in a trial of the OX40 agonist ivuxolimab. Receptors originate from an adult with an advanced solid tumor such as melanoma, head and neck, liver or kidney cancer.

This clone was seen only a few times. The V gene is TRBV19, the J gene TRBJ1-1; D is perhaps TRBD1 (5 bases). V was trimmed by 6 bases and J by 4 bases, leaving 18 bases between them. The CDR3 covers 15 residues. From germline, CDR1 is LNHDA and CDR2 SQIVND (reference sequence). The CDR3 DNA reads TGTGCCAGTAGGAGACTCCAGGGTGTGGGCACTGAAGCTTTCTTT. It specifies CASRRLQGVGTEAFF.

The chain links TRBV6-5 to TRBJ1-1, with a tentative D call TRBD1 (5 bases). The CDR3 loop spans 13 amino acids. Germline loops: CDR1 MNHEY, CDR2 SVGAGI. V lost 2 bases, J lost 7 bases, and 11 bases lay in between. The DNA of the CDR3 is TGTGCCAGCAGTTACGTTGGGGCCCGTGAAGCTTTCTTT. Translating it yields CASSYVGAREAFF.

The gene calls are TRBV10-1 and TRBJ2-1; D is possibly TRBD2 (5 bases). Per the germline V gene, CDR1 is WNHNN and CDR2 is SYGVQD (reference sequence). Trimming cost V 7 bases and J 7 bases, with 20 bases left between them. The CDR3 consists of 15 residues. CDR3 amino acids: CASTQSGDPGNEQFF. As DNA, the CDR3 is TGCGCCAGCACTCAAAGCGGAGATCCGGGGAATGAGCAGTTCTTC.

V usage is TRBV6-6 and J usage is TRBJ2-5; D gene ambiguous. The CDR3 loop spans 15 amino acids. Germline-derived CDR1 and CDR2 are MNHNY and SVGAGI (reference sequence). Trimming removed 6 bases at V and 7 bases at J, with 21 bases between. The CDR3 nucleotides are TGTGCCAGCAGATCTACCCGAGGTCTCTCAAGGACCCAGTACTTC. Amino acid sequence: CASRSTRGLSRTQYF.

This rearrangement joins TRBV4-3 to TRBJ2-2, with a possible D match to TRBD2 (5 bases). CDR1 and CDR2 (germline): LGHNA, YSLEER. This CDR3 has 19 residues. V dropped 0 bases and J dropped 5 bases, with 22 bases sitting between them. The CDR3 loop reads CASSQEMSAGRESTGELFF. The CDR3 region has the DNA TGCGCCAGCAGCCAAGAAATGAGTGCAGGCCGGGAATCTACCGGGGAGCTGTTTTTT.

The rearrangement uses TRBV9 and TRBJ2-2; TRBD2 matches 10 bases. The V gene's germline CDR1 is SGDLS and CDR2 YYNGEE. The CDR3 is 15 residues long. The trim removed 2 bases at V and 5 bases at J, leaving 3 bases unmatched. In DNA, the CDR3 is TGTGCCAGCAGCGTCAGCGGGGGGGCTACCGGGGAGCTGTTTTTT. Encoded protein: CASSVSGGATGELFF.

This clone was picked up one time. CDR3 nucleotide sequence: TGTGCCAGCAGTCTGGGGAAACTTGAAGCTTTCTTT. This gives the protein CASSLGKLEAFF. J is TRBJ1-1 and V is TRBV14, with unresolved D. The CDR3 consists of 12 residues. V was trimmed by 6 bases and J by 7 bases, leaving 12 bases between them. Germline V CDR1 and CDR2: SGHDN, FVKESK.

This CDR3 is CASTIDDLGYGYTF. CDR3 in DNA: TGTGCCAGCACTATAGATGACTTGGGATATGGCTACACCTTC. The chain uses TRBV11-2 and TRBJ1-2; no clear D gene. This CDR3 comprises 14 residues. Trimming removed 7 bases at V and 5 bases at J, with 17 bases between. Germline V gene lookup returns CDR1 SGHAT and CDR2 FQNNGV.

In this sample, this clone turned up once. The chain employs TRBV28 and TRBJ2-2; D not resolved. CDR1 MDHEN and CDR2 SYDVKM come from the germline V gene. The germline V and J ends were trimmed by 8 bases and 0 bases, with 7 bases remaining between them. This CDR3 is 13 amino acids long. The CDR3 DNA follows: TGTGCCAGCGGGCGGACGAACACCGGGGAGCTGTTTTTT. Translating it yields CASGRTNTGELFF.

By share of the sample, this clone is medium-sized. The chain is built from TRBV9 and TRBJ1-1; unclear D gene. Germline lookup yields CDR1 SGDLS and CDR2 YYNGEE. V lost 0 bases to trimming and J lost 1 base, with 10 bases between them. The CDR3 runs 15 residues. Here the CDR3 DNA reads TGTGCCAGCAGCGTAGGCCAGTCAGCGAACACTGAAGCTTTCTTT. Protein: CASSVGQSANTEAFF.

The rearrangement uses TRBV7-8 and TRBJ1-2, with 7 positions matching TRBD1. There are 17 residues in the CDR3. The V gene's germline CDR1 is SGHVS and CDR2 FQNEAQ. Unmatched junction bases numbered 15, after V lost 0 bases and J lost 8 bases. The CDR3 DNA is TGTGCCAGCAGCTTAGCCATTACAGGGGACGCCGCGGGGGGCTACACCTTC. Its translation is CASSLAITGDAAGGYTF. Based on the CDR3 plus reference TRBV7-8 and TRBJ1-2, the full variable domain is GAGVSQSPRYKVAKRGQDVALRCDPISGHVSLFWYQQALGQGPEFLTYFQNEAQLDKSGLPSDRFFAERPEGSVSTLKIQRTQQEDSAVYLCASSLAITGDAAGGYTFGSGTRLTVV.

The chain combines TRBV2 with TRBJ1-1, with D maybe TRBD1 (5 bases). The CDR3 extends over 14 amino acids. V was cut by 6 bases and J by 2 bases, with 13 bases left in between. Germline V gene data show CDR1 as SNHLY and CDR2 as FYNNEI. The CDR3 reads CASSPSTGNTEAFF. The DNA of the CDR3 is TGTGCCAGCAGCCCCAGTACAGGTAACACTGAAGCTTTCTTT.

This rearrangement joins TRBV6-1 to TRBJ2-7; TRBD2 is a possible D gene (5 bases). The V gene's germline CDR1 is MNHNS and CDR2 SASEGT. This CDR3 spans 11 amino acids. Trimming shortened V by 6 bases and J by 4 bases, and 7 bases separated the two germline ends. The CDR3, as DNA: TGTGCCAGCAGCACGGGGTACGAGCAGTACTTC. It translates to CASSTGYEQYF.

CDR3 coding DNA: TGCGCCAGCAGCCATGGGGGCACTGAAGCTTTCTTT. Its protein product is CASSHGGTEAFF. The V and J genes are TRBV4-3 and TRBJ1-1; tentative D call: TRBD1 (5 bases). V gave up 3 bases and J gave up 4 bases, with 6 bases separating them. The V gene's germline CDR1 is LGHNA and CDR2 YSLEER. CDR3 length: 12 residues.

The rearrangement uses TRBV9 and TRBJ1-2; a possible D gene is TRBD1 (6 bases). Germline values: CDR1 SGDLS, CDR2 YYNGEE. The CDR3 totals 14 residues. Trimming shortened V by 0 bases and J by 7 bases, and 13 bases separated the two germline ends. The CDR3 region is CASSVERPGAGYTF. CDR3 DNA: TGTGCCAGCAGCGTAGAGAGGCCGGGGGCTGGCTACACCTTC.

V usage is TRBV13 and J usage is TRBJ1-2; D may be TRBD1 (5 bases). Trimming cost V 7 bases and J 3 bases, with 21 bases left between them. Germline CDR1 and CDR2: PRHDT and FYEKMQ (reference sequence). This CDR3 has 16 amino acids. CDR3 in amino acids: CASTVGQGPQHYGYTF. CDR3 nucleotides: TGTGCCAGCACGGTTGGGCAGGGCCCCCAACACTATGGCTACACCTTC.

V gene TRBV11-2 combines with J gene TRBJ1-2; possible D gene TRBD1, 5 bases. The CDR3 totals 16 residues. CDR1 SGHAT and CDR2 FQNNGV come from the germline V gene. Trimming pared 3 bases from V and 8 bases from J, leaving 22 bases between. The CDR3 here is CASSFEGKAPPGGYTF. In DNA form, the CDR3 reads TGTGCCAGCAGCTTCGAGGGGAAAGCCCCTCCGGGGGGCTACACCTTC.

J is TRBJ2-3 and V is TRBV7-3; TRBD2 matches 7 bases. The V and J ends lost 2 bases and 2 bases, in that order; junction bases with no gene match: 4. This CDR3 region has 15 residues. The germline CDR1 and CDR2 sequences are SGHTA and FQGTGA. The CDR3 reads CASSLVGGNTDTQYF. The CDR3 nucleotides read TGTGCCAGCAGCTTAGTGGGGGGGAACACAGATACGCAGTATTTT.

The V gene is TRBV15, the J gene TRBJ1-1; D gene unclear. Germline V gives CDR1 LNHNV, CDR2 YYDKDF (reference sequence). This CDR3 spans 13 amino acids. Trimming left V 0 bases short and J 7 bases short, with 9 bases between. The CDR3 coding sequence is TGTGCCACCAGCAGAGATTCAGGCCTTGAAGCTTTCTTT. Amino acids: CATSRDSGLEAFF.